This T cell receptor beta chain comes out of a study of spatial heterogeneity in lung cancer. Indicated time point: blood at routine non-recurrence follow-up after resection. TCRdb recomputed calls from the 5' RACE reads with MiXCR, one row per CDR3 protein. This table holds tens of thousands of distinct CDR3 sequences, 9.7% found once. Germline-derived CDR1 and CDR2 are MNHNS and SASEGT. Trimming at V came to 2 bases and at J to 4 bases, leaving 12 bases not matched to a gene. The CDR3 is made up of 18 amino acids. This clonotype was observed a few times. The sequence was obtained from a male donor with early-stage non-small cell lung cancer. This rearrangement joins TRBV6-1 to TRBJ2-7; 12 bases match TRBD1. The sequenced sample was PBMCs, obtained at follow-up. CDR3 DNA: TGTGCCAGCAGTGAAAAAAGCCTTGGGACAGGGGGCCCGTACGAGCAGTACTTC. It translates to CASSEKSLGTGGPYEQYF.